This T cell receptor (beta chain) was sequenced for a study of cytomegalovirus exposure and HLA in healthy donors. Germline V gene data show CDR1 as ENHRY and CDR2 as SYGVKD. The CDR3 has 18 residues. Losses at the gene ends were 0 bases for V and 0 bases for J; bases not matched to a gene: 4. PCR involved 60 Vbeta and 13 Jbeta primers. Sequencing was performed with immunoSEQ multiplex PCR; in TCRdb, only in-frame clones are kept and a portion is missing. Among 110,000 or so clones listed, over 65% were seen once. Study-wide findings and caveats: Across donors, sequencing depth was assumed by presence/absence analyses to be roughly uniform. One variant, a missense change in DCLRE1C, was linked in a later analysis to TCR beta V- and J-gene trimming. With high specificity and sensitivity, the classifier reportedly diagnosed cytomegalovirus status. No immune exposure information besides CMV serostatus was available.

Comments on this clone: Its antigen is not known.

This clonotype was sampled from a young woman in good health and CMV-seropositive. The V and J genes are TRBV10-3 and TRBJ2-7, with 14 bases aligning to TRBD2. Sequenced input: PBMCs. CDR3 DNA sequence: TGTGCCATCAGTGAGTCGTGGACTAGCGGGGGGAGCTCCTACGAGCAGTACTTC. Translation: CAISESWTSGGSSYEQYF.